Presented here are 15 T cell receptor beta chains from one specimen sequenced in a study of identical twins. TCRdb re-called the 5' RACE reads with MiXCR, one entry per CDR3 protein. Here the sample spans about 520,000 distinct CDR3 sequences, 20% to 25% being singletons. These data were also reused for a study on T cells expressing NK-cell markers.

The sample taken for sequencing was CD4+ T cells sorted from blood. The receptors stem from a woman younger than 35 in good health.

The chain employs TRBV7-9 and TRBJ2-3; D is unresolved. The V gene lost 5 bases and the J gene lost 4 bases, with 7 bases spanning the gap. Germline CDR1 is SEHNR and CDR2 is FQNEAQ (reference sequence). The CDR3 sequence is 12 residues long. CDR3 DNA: TGTGCCAGCAGCCCAGGATCAGATACGCAGTATTTT. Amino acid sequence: CASSPGSDTQYF. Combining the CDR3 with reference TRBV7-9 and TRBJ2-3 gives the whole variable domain DTGVSQNPRHKITKRGQNVTFRCDPISEHNRLYWYRQTLGQGPEFLTYFQNEAQLEKSRLLSDRFSAERPKGSFSTLEIQRTEQGDSAMYLCASSPGSDTQYFGPGTRLTVL.

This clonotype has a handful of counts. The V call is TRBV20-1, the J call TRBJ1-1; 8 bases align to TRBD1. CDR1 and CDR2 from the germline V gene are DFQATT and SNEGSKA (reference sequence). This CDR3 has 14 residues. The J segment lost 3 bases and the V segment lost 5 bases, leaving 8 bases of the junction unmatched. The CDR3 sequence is CSAARGPGYTEAFF. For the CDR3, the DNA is TGCAGTGCTGCCAGGGGGCCTGGTTACACTGAAGCTTTCTTT.

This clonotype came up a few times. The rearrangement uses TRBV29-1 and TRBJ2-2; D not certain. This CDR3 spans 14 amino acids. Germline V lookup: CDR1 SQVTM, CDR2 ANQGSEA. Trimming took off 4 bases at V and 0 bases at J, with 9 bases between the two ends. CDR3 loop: CSVGGSPNTGELFF. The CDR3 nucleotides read TGCAGCGTTGGCGGCAGTCCGAACACCGGGGAGCTGTTTTTT.

The CDR3 DNA follows: TGTGCCAGCAGTGTTGGGGGGACCATCCCCAATGAGCAGTTCTTC. It encodes CASSVGGTIPNEQFF. The rearrangement links TRBV6-4 to TRBJ2-1, with a weak D call TRBD2 (6 bases). V dropped 4 bases and J dropped 6 bases, with 16 bases sitting between them. CDR3 length equals 15 residues. Per the germline V gene, CDR1 is MRHNA and CDR2 is SNTAGT.

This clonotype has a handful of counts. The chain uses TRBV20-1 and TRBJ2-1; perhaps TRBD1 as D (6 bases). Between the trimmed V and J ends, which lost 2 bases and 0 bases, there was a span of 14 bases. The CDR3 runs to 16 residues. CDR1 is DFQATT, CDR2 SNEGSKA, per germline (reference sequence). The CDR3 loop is CSARTGTSRSYNEQFF. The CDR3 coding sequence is TGCAGTGCTAGAACCGGGACAAGTCGCTCCTACAATGAGCAGTTCTTC.

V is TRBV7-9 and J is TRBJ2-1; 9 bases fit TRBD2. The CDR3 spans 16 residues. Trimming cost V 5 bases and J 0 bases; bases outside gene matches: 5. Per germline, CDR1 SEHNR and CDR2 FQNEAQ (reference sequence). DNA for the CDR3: TGTGCCAGCAGCCCGACAGCGGGAGGCTCCTACAATGAGCAGTTCTTC. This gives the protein CASSPTAGGSYNEQFF.

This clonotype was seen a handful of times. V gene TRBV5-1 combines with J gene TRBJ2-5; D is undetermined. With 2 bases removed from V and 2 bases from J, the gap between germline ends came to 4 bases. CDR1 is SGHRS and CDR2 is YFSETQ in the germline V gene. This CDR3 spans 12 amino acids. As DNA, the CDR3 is TGCGCCAGCAGCTTTACGCAAGAGACCCAGTACTTC. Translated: CASSFTQETQYF.

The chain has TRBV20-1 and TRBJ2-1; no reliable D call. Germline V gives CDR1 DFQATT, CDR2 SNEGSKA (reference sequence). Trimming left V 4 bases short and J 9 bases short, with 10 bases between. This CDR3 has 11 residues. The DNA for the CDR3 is TGCAGTGCTAACCCCTGGGGTGAGCAGTTCTTC. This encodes CSANPWGEQFF.

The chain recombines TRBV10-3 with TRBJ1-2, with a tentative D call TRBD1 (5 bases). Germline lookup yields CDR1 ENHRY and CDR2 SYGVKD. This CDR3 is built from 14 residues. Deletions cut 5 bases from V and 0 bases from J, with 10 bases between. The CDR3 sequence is CAISLTDSNYGYTF. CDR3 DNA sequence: TGTGCCATCAGTTTGACAGACTCTAACTATGGCTACACCTTC.

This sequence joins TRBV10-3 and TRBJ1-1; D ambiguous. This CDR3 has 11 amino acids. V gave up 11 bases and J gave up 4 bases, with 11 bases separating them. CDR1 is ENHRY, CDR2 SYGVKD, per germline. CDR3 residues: CAAGKITEAFF. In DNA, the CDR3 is TGTGCCGCCGGAAAGATCACTGAAGCTTTCTTT.

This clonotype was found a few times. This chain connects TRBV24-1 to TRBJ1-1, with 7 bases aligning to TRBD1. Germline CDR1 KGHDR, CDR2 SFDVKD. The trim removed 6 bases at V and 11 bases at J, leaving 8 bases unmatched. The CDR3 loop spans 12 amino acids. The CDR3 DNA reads TGTGCCACCAGTAGTCCACAGGGGCGCGCTTTCTTT. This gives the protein CATSSPQGRAFF.

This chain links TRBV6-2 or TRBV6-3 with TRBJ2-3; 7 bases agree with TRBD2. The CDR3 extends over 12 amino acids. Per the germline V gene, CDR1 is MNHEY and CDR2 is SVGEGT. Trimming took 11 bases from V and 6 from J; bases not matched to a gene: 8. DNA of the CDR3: TGTGCCTCCGGGGAGGGTCCCGATACGCAGTATTTT. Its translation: CASGEGPDTQYF.

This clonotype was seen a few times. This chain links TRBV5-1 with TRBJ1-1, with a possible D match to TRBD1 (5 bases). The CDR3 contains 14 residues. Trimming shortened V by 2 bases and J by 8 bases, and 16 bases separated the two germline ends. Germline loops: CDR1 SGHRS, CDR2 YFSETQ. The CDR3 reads CASSLAFGTAEAFF. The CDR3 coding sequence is TGCGCCAGCAGCTTAGCGTTCGGGACGGCCGAAGCTTTCTTT.

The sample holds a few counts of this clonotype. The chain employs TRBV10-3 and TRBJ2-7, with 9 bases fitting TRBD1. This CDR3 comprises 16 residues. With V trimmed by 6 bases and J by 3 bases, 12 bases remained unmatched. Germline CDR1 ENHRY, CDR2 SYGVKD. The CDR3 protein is CAIRPLLGQGIYEQYF. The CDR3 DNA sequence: TGTGCCATCAGGCCACTCCTGGGACAGGGTATCTACGAGCAGTACTTC.

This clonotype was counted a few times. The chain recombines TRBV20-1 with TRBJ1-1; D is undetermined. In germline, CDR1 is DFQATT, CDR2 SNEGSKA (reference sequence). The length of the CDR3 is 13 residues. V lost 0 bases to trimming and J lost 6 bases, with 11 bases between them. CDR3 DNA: TGCAGTGCTAGAGACTTGTCGACGTCTGAAGCTTTCTTT. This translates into CSARDLSTSEAFF.